These 29 T cell receptor beta chains were sequenced from one sample in a study of blood T cell repertoires in COVID-19. Profiling relied on immunoSEQ multiplex PCR, and the TCRdb table lists in-frame clones only, not all of them. The data contain roughly 130,000 clones, about four fifths of them seen just once; the ten biggest clones take up 5% to 7%. Sequencing was done on a sample of PBMCs or T cells enriched from blood (not recorded which). The source of these receptors is a middle-aged man with acute COVID-19.

The chain recombines TRBV10-3 with TRBJ2-5, with 8 bases matching TRBD2. Germline CDR1 reads ENHRY; CDR2 reads SYGVKD. CDR3 length equals 15 residues. The trim removed 5 bases at V and 5 bases at J, leaving 10 bases unmatched. The DNA for the CDR3 is TGTGCCATCAGTCCCACCGGGGGGGGACGGGAGACCCAGTACTTC. It specifies CAISPTGGGRETQYF.

CDR3 in DNA: TGTGCCAGTAGTGGACAGGGGGCGAGGACCCAGTACTTC. It yields the protein CASSGQGARTQYF. This chain connects TRBV19 to TRBJ2-5, with 11 bases aligning to TRBD1. This CDR3 region has 13 residues. CDR1 LNHDA and CDR2 SQIVND come from the germline V gene (reference sequence). Unmatched junction bases numbered 3, after V lost 5 bases and J lost 7 bases.

This chain links TRBV7-9 with TRBJ2-1; 10 bases match TRBD2. V was pared by 2 bases and J by 0 bases, with 7 bases of the junction left unmatched. The germline V gene has CDR1 SEHNR and CDR2 FQNEAQ (reference sequence). This CDR3 spans 18 amino acids. CDR3 coding DNA: TGTGCCAGCAGCTTAATTGGGGAGCGGGAGGGCTCCTACAATGAGCAGTTCTTC. This encodes CASSLIGEREGSYNEQFF.

CDR3: CASSLVRGGYNEQFF. The CDR3 DNA reads TGTGCCAGCAGCTTAGTGCGGGGGGGGTACAATGAGCAGTTCTTC. The V and J genes are TRBV7-2 and TRBJ2-1; 9 bases fit TRBD2. The CDR3 length is 15 residues. V dropped 1 base and J dropped 4; count of bases not matched to a gene: 2. Germline CDR1 SGHTA, CDR2 FQGNSA.

The chain joins TRBV18 to TRBJ2-5; D might be TRBD1 (5 bases). The V and J ends lost 1 base and 0 bases respectively, with 12 bases between them. CDR1 KGHSH and CDR2 LQKENI come from the germline V gene. This CDR3 has 16 amino acids. CDR3 region: CASSPQAGPHQETQYF. The CDR3 DNA is TGTGCCAGCTCACCACAAGCAGGGCCCCACCAAGAGACCCAGTACTTC.

V gene TRBV30 combines with J gene TRBJ2-5; TRBD2 matches at 10 bases. The V segment lost 1 base and the J segment 5 bases; nucleotides outside the gene matches: 13. CDR1 is GTSNPN and CDR2 is SVGIG in the germline V gene (reference sequence). This CDR3 comprises 17 residues. For the CDR3, the DNA is TGTGCCTGGAGTGCCCCGGGGAGCGGGAGGGCCTGGGAGACCCAGTACTTC. This sequence encodes CAWSAPGSGRAWETQYF. Filled out from reference TRBV30 and TRBJ2-5, the complete variable domain reads SQTIHQWPATLVQPVGSPLSLECTVEGTSNPNLYWYRQAAGRGLQLLFYSVGIGQISSEVPQNLSASRPQDRQFILSSKKLLLSDSGFYLCAWSAPGSGRAWETQYFGPGTRLLVL.

The rearrangement joins TRBV20-1 to TRBJ2-2; TRBD1 matches at 9 bases. V lost 3 bases to trimming and J lost 1 base; unmatched junction nucleotides: 3. CDR3 length equals 15 residues. Germline-derived CDR1 and CDR2 are DFQATT and SNEGSKA (reference sequence). The CDR3 sequence is CSASPGQGNTGELFF. Here the CDR3 DNA reads TGCAGTGCTAGTCCGGGACAGGGGAACACCGGGGAGCTGTTTTTT.

The V call is TRBV5-4, the J call TRBJ2-3; D might be TRBD2 (5 bases). The CDR3 runs to 14 residues. Germline lookup yields CDR1 SGHNT and CDR2 YYREEE (reference sequence). The V end was cut by 4 bases, the J end by 0 bases, with 9 bases between. CDR3 nucleotides: TGTGCCAGCAGCATAGCGACTAGCACAGATACGCAGTATTTT. This gives the protein CASSIATSTDTQYF.

The rearrangement joins TRBV9 to TRBJ2-7; perhaps TRBD2 as D (5 bases). The germline V gene has CDR1 SGDLS and CDR2 YYNGEE. V lost 0 bases, J lost 0 bases, and 10 bases lay in between. The CDR3 contains 15 residues. Here the CDR3 reads CASSVGLGGSYEQYF. As DNA, the CDR3 is TGTGCCAGCAGCGTAGGTTTAGGAGGCTCCTACGAGCAGTACTTC.

The chain links TRBV27 to TRBJ1-6; perhaps TRBD1 as D (5 bases). V lost 6 bases and J 7 bases, leaving 13 bases between the germline ends. Looked up from germline, CDR1 is MNHEY and CDR2 is SMNVEV (reference sequence). The CDR3 totals 14 residues. Written as DNA, the CDR3 is TGTGCCAGCAGCTCAACAGGACCGAATTCACCCCTCCACTTT. Its protein is CASSSTGPNSPLHF.

The J gene is TRBJ1-5, the V gene TRBV30; D call uncertain. Per germline, CDR1 GTSNPN and CDR2 SVGIG (reference sequence). This CDR3 is built from 14 residues. V was trimmed by 0 bases and J by 2 bases, leaving 8 bases between them. The CDR3: CAWSVRGGNQPQHF. The CDR3 DNA follows: TGTGCCTGGAGTGTACGGGGAGGCAATCAGCCCCAGCATTTT.

The chain uses TRBV3-1 (or the pseudogene TRBV3-2) and TRBJ2-4, with 11 bases identical to TRBD2. CDR3 length: 16 amino acids. Germline CDR1 LGHDT, CDR2 YNNKEL (reference sequence). Trimming removed 7 bases from V and 6 bases from J; junction bases left unmatched: 11. The CDR3 loop reads CASTLTSGAPGNIQYF. As DNA, the CDR3 is TGTGCCAGCACCCTGACTAGCGGGGCACCCGGAAACATTCAGTACTTC.

The chain links TRBV27 to TRBJ2-5; tentatively, D is TRBD2 (6 bases). The CDR3 totals 12 residues. CDR1 MNHEY and CDR2 SMNVEV come from the germline V gene (reference sequence). Trimming took off 6 bases at V and 4 bases at J, with 9 bases between the two ends. The CDR3: CASSPGGETQYF. Written as DNA, the CDR3 is TGTGCCAGCAGCCCCGGGGGAGAGACCCAGTACTTC.

The chain employs TRBV5-1 and TRBJ2-1; the match to TRBD2 covers 13 bases. The V gene's germline CDR1 is SGHRS and CDR2 YFSETQ. The CDR3 totals 16 residues. The V segment lost 4 bases and the J segment 9 bases; nucleotides outside the gene matches: 10. The CDR3 loop is CASSPGLAGLISEQFF. Written as DNA, the CDR3 is TGCGCCAGCAGCCCGGGACTAGCGGGATTGATTAGTGAGCAGTTCTTC.

The gene calls are TRBV18 and TRBJ1-3, with D tentatively TRBD1 (6 bases). This CDR3 is built from 16 residues. CDR1 and CDR2 (germline): KGHSH, LQKENI. V was cut by 3 bases and J by 2 bases, with 14 bases left in between. The CDR3, as DNA: TGTGCCAGCTCACCCGGGGAAGGGGGAGCTGGAAACACCATATATTTT. Its translation is CASSPGEGGAGNTIYF.

V gene TRBV5-4 combines with J gene TRBJ2-5; TRBD2 matches at 12 bases. Germline CDR1 and CDR2: SGHNT and YYREEE (reference sequence). This CDR3 is built from 14 residues. With V trimmed by 4 bases and J by 4 bases, 2 bases remained unmatched. CDR3 nucleotide sequence: TGTGCCAGCAGCCCTAGCGGGGGGGCAGAGACCCAGTACTTC. It yields the protein CASSPSGGAETQYF.

The chain couples TRBV19 to TRBJ1-1; D might be TRBD1 (5 bases). Trimming took 5 bases from V and 5 from J, leaving 12 bases between them. CDR1 and CDR2 (germline): LNHDA, SQIVND (reference sequence). CDR3 length equals 13 residues. The CDR3, as DNA: TGTGCCAGTAGTCCCAGACAGCTTACTGAAGCTTTCTTT. As protein: CASSPRQLTEAFF.

The CDR3 coding sequence is TGTGCCAGCAGTTTAGCAGGGTTTGAGCCCCAGCATTTT. It codes for CASSLAGFEPQHF. This rearrangement joins TRBV6-2 or TRBV6-3 to TRBJ1-5; TRBD1 might be the D (5 bases). Germline V gene sequence: CDR1 MNHEY, CDR2 SVGEGT. Trimming cost V 4 bases and J 8 bases, with 12 bases left between them. This CDR3 comprises 13 residues.

The chain recombines TRBV2 with TRBJ2-5, with D tentatively TRBD2 (6 bases). V shed 4 bases and J shed 5 bases, with 11 bases lying between them. Germline values: CDR1 SNHLY, CDR2 FYNNEI. This CDR3 region has 13 residues. The CDR3 sequence is CASSGRGRETQYF. The CDR3 coding sequence is TGTGCCAGCAGTGGCCGTGGGAGGGAGACCCAGTACTTC.

This chain connects TRBV7-9 to TRBJ1-5, with D tentatively TRBD1 (5 bases). CDR3 size: 15 residues. The V and J ends lost 4 bases and 0 bases respectively, with 10 bases between them. Per the germline V gene, CDR1 is SEHNR and CDR2 is FQNEAQ (reference sequence). Here the CDR3 DNA reads TGTGCCAGCAGCTCTTCGACAGCTAGCAATCAGCCCCAGCATTTT. It is translated as CASSSSTASNQPQHF. The whole variable domain, filled in from reference TRBV7-9 and TRBJ1-5, reads DTGVSQNPRHKITKRGQNVTFRCDPISEHNRLYWYRQTLGQGPEFLTYFQNEAQLEKSRLLSDRFSAERPKGSFSTLEIQRTEQGDSAMYLCASSSSTASNQPQHFGDGTRLSIL.

The V gene is TRBV27, the J gene TRBJ2-1; D may be TRBD1 (5 bases). Looked up from germline, CDR1 is MNHEY and CDR2 is SMNVEV (reference sequence). This CDR3 is 14 amino acids long. V was clipped by 6 bases and J by 10 bases, with 19 bases between them. CDR3 protein: CASSPAGKPWEQFF. The CDR3 nucleotides are TGTGCCAGCAGCCCGGCAGGGAAGCCCTGGGAGCAGTTCTTC.

This sequence joins TRBV7-2 and TRBJ2-1; 7 nucleotides agree with TRBD1. Germline CDR1 reads SGHTA; CDR2 reads FQGNSA. The V segment lost 7 bases and the J segment 2 bases; nucleotides outside the gene matches: 8. This CDR3 is built from 15 residues. The CDR3 loop is CASTLLTGPYNEQFF. In nucleotides, the CDR3 is TGTGCCAGCACCCTTTTGACAGGGCCCTACAATGAGCAGTTCTTC.

V is TRBV7-2 and J is TRBJ2-5; D possibly corresponds to TRBD2 (6 bases). Trimming left V 0 bases short and J 4 bases short, with 6 bases between. Germline lookup yields CDR1 SGHTA and CDR2 FQGNSA. The CDR3 spans 13 residues. The CDR3 here is CASSLAGGETQYF. DNA of the CDR3: TGTGCCAGCAGCTTAGCGGGGGGAGAGACCCAGTACTTC.

This clone came up a few times. J is TRBJ2-5 and V is TRBV4-3; D is unresolved. Germline V CDR1 and CDR2: LGHNA, YSLEER. The V end lost 0 bases, the J end lost 5 bases, and 16 bases lay between the germline ends. This CDR3 has 16 amino acids. This CDR3 is CASSQERRQAHETQYF. For the CDR3, the DNA is TGCGCCAGCAGCCAAGAGCGACGGCAGGCTCACGAGACCCAGTACTTC.

The chain carries TRBV10-3 and TRBJ1-1; D is uncertain. The V end lost 8 bases, the J end lost 3 bases, and 13 bases lay between the germline ends. This CDR3 region has 13 residues. CDR1 is ENHRY, CDR2 SYGVKD, per germline. The CDR3: CAIVRGSDTEAFF. As DNA, the CDR3 is TGTGCCATCGTACGAGGTTCAGACACTGAAGCTTTCTTT.

The J gene is TRBJ1-6, the V gene TRBV4-1, with TRBD1 matching 9 bases. The CDR3 is 16 residues long. Germline CDR1 and CDR2: MGHRA and YSYEKL. With V trimmed by 5 bases and J by 7 bases, 9 bases remained unmatched. The CDR3 here is CASSIRDRAANSPLHF. The CDR3 DNA sequence: TGCGCCAGCAGCATCCGGGACAGGGCTGCAAATTCACCCCTCCACTTT.

J is TRBJ1-5 and V is TRBV19, with 7 positions matching TRBD1. CDR1 and CDR2 from the germline V gene are LNHDA and SQIVND (reference sequence). With V trimmed by 5 bases and J by 5 bases, 9 bases remained unmatched. The CDR3 is 15 amino acids. In DNA, the CDR3 is TGTGCCAGTAGTCCGCCACAGGGGCGAGATCAGCCCCAGCATTTT. Residues: CASSPPQGRDQPQHF.

This chain joins TRBV30 and TRBJ1-6; 9 nucleotides match TRBD1. V was clipped by 0 bases and J by 5 bases; unmatched bases: 11. The CDR3 spans 18 residues. CDR1 is GTSNPN and CDR2 is SVGIG in the germline V gene (reference sequence). The CDR3 DNA reads as TGTGCCTGGAGTGTACGGGGACAGGGCTTCCTGAATAATTCACCCCTCCACTTT. It yields the protein CAWSVRGQGFLNNSPLHF. Variable domain in full (rest from reference TRBV30 and TRBJ1-6): SQTIHQWPATLVQPVGSPLSLECTVEGTSNPNLYWYRQAAGRGLQLLFYSVGIGQISSEVPQNLSASRPQDRQFILSSKKLLLSDSGFYLCAWSVRGQGFLNNSPLHFGNGTRLTVT.

J is TRBJ2-7 and V is TRBV9; TRBD2 matches 9 bases. The germline gives CDR1 SGDLS, CDR2 YYNGEE. The CDR3 is made up of 15 amino acids. Losses at the gene ends were 2 bases for V and 0 bases for J; bases not matched to a gene: 3. The CDR3 loop is CASSVAGGSSYEQYF. The CDR3 DNA is TGTGCCAGCAGCGTTGCGGGGGGGAGCTCCTACGAGCAGTACTTC.